The TCR beta chain described here comes from a study of CD8+ T cells in alopecia areata. Study information: It was oral tofacitinib, at 5 to 10 mg twice daily, that treated patients received.

cDNA prepared by RNA extraction and subsequent reverse transcription served as the template for sequencing. Profiled with immunoSEQ multiplex PCR; TCRdb holds only in-frame clones, not every one. The profile covers under 300,000 clones, with roughly two thirds appearing a single time and more than 0.95% taken by the ten largest. Both peripheral blood and punch biopsies of lesional scalp skin were obtained from patients who had alopecia areata. Germline V gene sequence: CDR1 SQVTM, CDR2 ANQGSEA. Trimming removed 7 bases from V and 10 bases from J; junction bases left unmatched: 10. The CDR3 totals 13 residues. As to this clone: Its antigen is not known.

Broader study findings: Relative to normal scalp, lesional scalp, especially alopecia totalis/universalis, showed higher clonality. Clarity of TCR sharing across patients fell short of that in mice, possibly HLA-related.

The sample in question was CD4+ T cells sorted from blood, obtained at week 0. This TCR came from a human donor with alopecia areata. V usage is TRBV29-1 and J usage is TRBJ1-4; 9 bases fit TRBD1. CDR3 residues: CSAEGQGLRKLFF. Written as DNA, the CDR3 is TGCAGCGCCGAGGGACAGGGCCTCCGAAAACTGTTTTTT. Full variable domain (outside the CDR3, taken from reference TRBV29-1 and TRBJ1-4): SAVISQKPSRDICQRGTSLTIQCQVDSQVTMMFWYRQQPGQSLTLIATANQGSEATYESGFVIDKFPISRPNLTFSTLTVSNMSPEDSSIYLCSAEGQGLRKLFFGSGTQLSVL.